The present T cell receptor (beta chain) was sequenced within a study of T cell repertoires in cytomegalovirus infection. Study as a whole: From public TCR beta signatures came an indication of both CMV infection and matching HLA type.

CDR1 is MDHEN and CDR2 is SYDVKM in the germline V gene. Trimming removed 1 base at V and 7 bases at J, with 13 bases between. This CDR3 comprises 14 residues. A few counts support this clonotype. Its specificity is not known. Using its own MiXCR run on the reads, TCRdb lists one record per CDR3 protein. The sample lists just under 550,000 distinct CDR3 sequences; 26% were seen once. Overall study findings and caveats: The study found HLA-C-restricted CMV-specific TCR beta clonotypes dominating the ex vivo response. Cumulative public TCR beta family frequency identified carriers of CMV plus the relevant HLA.

The TCR originated in a human donor in good health (CMV status not recorded). Some clones in this sample may be carry-over from other donors' samples. The rearrangement joins TRBV28 to TRBJ2-5, with D perhaps matching TRBD2 (6 bases). Sequenced input: PBMCs. The CDR3 DNA sequence: TGTGCCAGCAGTTTATTGTCGGGAGTCGGGACCCAGTACTTC. It translates to CASSLLSGVGTQYF.